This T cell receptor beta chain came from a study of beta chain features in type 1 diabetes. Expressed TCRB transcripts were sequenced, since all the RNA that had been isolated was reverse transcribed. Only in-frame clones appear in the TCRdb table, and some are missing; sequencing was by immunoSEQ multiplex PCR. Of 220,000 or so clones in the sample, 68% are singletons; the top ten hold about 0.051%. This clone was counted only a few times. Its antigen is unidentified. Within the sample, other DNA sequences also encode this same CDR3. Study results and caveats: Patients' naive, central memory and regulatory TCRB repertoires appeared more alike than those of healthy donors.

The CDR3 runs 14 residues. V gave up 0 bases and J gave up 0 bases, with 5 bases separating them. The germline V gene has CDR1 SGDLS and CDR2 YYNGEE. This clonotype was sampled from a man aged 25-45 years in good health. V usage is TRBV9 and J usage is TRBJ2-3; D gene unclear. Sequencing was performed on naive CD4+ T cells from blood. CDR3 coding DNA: TGTGCCAGCAGCGTAGGGCCTAGCACAGATACGCAGTATTTT. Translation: CASSVGPSTDTQYF. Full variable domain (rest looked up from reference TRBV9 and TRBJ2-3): DSGVTQTPKHLITATGQRVTLRCSPRSGDLSVYWYQQSLDQGLQFLIQYYNGEERAKGNILERFSAQQFPDLHSELNLSSLELGDSALYFCASSVGPSTDTQYFGPGTRLTVL.